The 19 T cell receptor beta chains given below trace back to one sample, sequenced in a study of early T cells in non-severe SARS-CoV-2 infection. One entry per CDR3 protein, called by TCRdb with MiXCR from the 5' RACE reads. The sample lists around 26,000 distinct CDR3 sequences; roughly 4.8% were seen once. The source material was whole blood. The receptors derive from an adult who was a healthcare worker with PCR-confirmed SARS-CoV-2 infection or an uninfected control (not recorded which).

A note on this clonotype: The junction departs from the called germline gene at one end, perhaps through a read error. CDR3 DNA: TGTGCCAGCAGCCAAGCCGGGACCAACTGGGGCCTAGCCTTC. Protein: CASSQAGTNWGLAF. This chain connects TRBV14 to TRBJ2-4, with D tentatively TRBD1 or TRBD2 (5 bases each). Germline loops: CDR1 SGHDN, CDR2 FVKESK. The CDR3 contains 14 residues.

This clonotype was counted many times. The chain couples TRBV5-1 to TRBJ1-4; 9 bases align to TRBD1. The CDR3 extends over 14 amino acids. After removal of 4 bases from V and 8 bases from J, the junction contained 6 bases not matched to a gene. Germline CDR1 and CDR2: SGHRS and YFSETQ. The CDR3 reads CASSRDREGEKLFF. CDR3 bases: TGCGCCAGCAGCAGGGACAGGGAAGGAGAAAAACTGTTTTTT.

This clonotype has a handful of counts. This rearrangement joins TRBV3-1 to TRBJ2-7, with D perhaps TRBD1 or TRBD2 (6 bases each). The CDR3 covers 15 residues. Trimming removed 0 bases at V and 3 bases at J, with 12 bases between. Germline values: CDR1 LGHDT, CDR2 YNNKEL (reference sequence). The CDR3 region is CASSQERGAVYEQYF. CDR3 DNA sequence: TGTGCCAGCAGCCAAGAGAGGGGGGCTGTCTACGAGCAGTACTTC.

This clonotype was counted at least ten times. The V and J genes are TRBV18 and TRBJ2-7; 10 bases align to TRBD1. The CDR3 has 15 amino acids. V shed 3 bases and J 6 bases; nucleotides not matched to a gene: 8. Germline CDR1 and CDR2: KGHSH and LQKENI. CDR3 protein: CASSPGTGVLGEQYF. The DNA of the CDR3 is TGTGCCAGCTCACCCGGGACAGGGGTGTTAGGCGAGCAGTACTTC.

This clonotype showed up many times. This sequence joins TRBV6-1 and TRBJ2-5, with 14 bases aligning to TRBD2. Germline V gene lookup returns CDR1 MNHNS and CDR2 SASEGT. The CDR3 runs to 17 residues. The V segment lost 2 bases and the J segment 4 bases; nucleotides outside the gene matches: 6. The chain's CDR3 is CASSEPGLAGVRETQYF. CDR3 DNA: TGTGCCAGCAGTGAACCGGGACTAGCGGGAGTCAGAGAGACCCAGTACTTC.

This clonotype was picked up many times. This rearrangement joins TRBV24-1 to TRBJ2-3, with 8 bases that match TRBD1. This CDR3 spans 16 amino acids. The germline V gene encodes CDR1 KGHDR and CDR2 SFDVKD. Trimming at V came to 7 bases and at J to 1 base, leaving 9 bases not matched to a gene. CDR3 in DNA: TGTGCCACCAGCCCTGACAGGGGAATCGGCACAGATACGCAGTATTTT. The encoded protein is CATSPDRGIGTDTQYF.

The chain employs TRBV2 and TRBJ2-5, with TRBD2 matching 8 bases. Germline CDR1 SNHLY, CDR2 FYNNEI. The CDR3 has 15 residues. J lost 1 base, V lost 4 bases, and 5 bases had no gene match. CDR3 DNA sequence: TGTGCCAGCAGTGCCCCGCTAGCGGGCCAAGAGACCCAGTACTTC. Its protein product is CASSAPLAGQETQYF. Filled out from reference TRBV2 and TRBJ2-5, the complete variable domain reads EPEVTQTPSHQVTQMGQEVILRCVPISNHLYFYWYRQILGQKVEFLVSFYNNEISEKSEIFDDQFSVERPDGSNFTLKIRSTKLEDSAMYFCASSAPLAGQETQYFGPGTRLLVL.

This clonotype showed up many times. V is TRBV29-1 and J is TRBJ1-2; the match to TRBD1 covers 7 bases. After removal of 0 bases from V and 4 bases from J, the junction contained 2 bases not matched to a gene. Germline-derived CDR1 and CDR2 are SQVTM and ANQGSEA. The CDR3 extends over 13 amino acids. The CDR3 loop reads CSVEDRTGYGYTF. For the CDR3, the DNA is TGCAGCGTTGAAGATAGGACAGGCTATGGCTACACCTTC. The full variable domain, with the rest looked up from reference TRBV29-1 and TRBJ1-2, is SAVISQKPSRDICQRGTSLTIQCQVDSQVTMMFWYRQQPGQSLTLIATANQGSEATYESGFVIDKFPISRPNLTFSTLTVSNMSPEDSSIYLCSVEDRTGYGYTFGSGTRLTVV.

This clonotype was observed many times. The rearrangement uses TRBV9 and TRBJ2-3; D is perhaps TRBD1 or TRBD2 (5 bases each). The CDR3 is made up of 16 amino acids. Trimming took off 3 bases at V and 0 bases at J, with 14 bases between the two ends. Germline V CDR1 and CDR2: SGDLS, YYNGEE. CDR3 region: CASSDRGLPSTDTQYF. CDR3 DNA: TGTGCCAGCAGCGACCGGGGCCTTCCTAGCACAGATACGCAGTATTTT.

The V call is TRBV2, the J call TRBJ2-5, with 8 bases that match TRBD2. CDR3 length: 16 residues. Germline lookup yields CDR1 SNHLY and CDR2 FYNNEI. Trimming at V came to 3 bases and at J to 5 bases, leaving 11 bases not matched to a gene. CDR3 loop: CASSDQTGGSAETQYF. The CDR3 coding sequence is TGTGCCAGCAGTGACCAAACGGGAGGGTCAGCGGAGACCCAGTACTTC.

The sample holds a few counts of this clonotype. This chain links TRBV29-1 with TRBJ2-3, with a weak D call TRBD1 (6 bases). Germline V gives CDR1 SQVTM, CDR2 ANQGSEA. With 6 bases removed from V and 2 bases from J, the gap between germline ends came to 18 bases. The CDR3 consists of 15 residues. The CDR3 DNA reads TGCAGCGTCGGCGGACAGAGAGGGCACACAGATACGCAGTATTTT. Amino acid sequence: CSVGGQRGHTDTQYF.

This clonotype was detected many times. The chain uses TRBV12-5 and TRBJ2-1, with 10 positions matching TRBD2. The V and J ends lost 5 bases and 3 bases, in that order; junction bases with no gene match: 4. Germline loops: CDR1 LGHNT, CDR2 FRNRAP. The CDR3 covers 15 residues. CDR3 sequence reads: CASGPGLALYNEQFF. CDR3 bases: TGTGCTAGTGGTCCGGGACTAGCGCTCTACAATGAGCAGTTCTTC.

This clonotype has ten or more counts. The DNA for the CDR3 is TGTGCCAGCAGCTGGCGGGACGACGGACTTAATTCACCCCTCCACTTT. It yields the protein CASSWRDDGLNSPLHF. The chain combines TRBV5-5 with TRBJ1-6, with D possibly matching TRBD1 (5 bases). Germline-derived CDR1 and CDR2 are SGHKS and YYEKEE (reference sequence). The germline V and J ends were trimmed by 3 bases and 6 bases, with 16 bases remaining between them. The CDR3 runs 16 residues.

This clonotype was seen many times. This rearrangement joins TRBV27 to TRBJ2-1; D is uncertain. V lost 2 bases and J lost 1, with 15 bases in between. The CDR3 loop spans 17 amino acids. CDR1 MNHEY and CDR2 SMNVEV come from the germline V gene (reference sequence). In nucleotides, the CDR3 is TGTGCCAGCAGTTTAAACCGACACGTTTGGTCCTACAATGAGCAGTTCTTC. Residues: CASSLNRHVWSYNEQFF.

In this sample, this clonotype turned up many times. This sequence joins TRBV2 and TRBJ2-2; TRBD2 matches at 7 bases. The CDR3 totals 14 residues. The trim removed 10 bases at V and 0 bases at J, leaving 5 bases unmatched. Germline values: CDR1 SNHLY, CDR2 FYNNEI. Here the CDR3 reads CATGEGSNTGELFF. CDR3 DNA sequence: TGTGCCACCGGGGAGGGGTCGAACACCGGGGAGCTGTTTTTT.

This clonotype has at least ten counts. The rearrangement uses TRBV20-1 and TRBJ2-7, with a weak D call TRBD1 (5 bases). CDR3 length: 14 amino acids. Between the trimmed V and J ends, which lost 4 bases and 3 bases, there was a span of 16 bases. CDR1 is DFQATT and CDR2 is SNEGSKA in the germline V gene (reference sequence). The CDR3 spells CSATQYRNYYEQYF. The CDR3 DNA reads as TGCAGTGCTACTCAGTACAGGAATTACTACGAGCAGTACTTC.

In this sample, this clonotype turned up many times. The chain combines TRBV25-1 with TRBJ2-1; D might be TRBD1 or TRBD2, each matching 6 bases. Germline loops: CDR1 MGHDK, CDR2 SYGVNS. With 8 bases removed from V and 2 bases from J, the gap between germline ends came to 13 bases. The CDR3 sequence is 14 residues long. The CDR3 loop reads CASHGGRAYNEQFF. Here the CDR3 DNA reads TGTGCCAGCCATGGGGGGCGGGCCTACAATGAGCAGTTCTTC.

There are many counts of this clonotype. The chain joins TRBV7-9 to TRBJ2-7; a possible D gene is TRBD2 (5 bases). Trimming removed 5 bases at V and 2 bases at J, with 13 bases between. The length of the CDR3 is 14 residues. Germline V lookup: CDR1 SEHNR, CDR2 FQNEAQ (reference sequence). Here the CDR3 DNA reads TGTGCCAGCAGCCCCGAGGGCGGCACCTACGAGCAGTACTTC. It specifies CASSPEGGTYEQYF.

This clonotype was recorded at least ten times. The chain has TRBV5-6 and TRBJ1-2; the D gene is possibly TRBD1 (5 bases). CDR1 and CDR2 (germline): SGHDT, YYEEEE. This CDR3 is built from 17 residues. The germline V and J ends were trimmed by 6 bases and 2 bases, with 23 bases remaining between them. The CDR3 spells CASTSPGRRIPNYGYTF. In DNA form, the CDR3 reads TGTGCCAGCACAAGCCCGGGGCGCCGGATCCCCAACTATGGCTACACCTTC.